The 2 T cell receptor beta chains in this list originate from one sample, sequenced in a study of cytomegalovirus exposure and HLA in healthy donors. This PCR relied on a set of 60 Vbeta primers and 13 Jbeta primers. The method was immunoSEQ multiplex PCR; TCRdb's version includes in-frame clones alone and lacks a portion of them. The table lists 75,000 to 100,000 clones, 65% to 85% of them singletons. The sequenced sample was PBMCs. The receptors were gathered from a female donor in good health and CMV-seropositive.

CDR3 sequence: CSVGGGETQYF. CDR3 in DNA: TGCAGCGTTGGTGGGGGGGAGACCCAGTACTTC. The rearrangement joins TRBV29-1 to TRBJ2-5; the D gene is possibly TRBD2 (6 bases). The CDR3 is 11 amino acids. Trimming removed 4 bases from V and 5 bases from J, with 8 bases in between. Germline CDR1 is SQVTM and CDR2 is ANQGSEA.

The rearrangement joins TRBV11-2 to TRBJ2-3; D is ambiguous. CDR3 length equals 18 residues. The V gene's germline CDR1 is SGHAT and CDR2 FQNNGV. Deletions cut 1 base from V and 1 base from J, with 18 bases between. The CDR3 region is CASSLGSLSQLGTDTQYF. The CDR3 DNA reads as TGTGCCAGCAGCTTAGGAAGCCTATCCCAATTAGGCACAGATACGCAGTATTTT.